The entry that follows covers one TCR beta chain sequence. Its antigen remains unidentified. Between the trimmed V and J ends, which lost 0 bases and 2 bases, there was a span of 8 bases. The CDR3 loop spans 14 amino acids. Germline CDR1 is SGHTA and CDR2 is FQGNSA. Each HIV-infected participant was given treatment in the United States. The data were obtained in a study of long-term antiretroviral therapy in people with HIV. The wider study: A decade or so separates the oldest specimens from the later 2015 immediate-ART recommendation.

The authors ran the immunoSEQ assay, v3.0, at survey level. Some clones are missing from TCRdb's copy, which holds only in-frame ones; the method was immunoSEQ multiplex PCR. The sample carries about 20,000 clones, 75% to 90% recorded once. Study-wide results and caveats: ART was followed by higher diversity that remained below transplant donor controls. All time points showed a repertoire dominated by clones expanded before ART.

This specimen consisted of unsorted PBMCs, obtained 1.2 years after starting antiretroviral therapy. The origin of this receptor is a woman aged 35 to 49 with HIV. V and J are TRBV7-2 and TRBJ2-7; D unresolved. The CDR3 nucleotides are TGTGCCAGCAGCTTAGCGCTAGGTACCTACGAGCAGTACTTC. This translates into CASSLALGTYEQYF. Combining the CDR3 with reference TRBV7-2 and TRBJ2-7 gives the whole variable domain GAGVSQSPSNKVTEKGKDVELRCDPISGHTALYWYRQSLGQGLEFLIYFQGNSAPDKSGLPSDRFSAERTGGSVSTLTIQRTQQEDSAVYLCASSLALGTYEQYFGPGTRLTVT.